The text below deals with one T cell receptor (beta chain). Its antigen remains unknown. Germline V lookup: CDR1 SGHTA, CDR2 FQGNSA. The CDR3 spans 16 residues. V trimming: 5 bases; J trimming: 4 bases; junction bases outside the gene matches: 7. Produced via immunoSEQ multiplex PCR; TCRdb's table is partial and in-frame only. The top ten hold around 0.2% of the sample, which has some 120,000 clones, about nine tenths seen once. This entry comes from a study of graft-versus-host responses after intestinal transplantation. Study information: Among the recipients, transplants were multivisceral, liver-intestinal, or isolated intestinal. The study gave all recipients anti-thymocyte globulin induction, then tacrolimus and steroids for about 3 years.

Notes on the study in general: Within the allografts of patients who had graft-donor T cell macrochimerism, graft-versus-host to host-versus-graft clonal ratios were high. Detection of GvH clones occurred in recipient marrow, and some had their first appearance in ileum or blood.

The sequence derives from a human donor who received an intestinal transplant. The chain is built from TRBV7-2 and TRBJ2-2, with 10 bases aligning to TRBD1. The sequencing used unstimulated CD4+ T cells sorted from spleen or lymph node cells, collected before intestinal transplant. The DNA of the CDR3 is TGTGCCAGCAGCCACAGACAGGGGGCGAGCACCGGGGAGCTGTTTTTT. It codes for CASSHRQGASTGELFF.